Below are 7 T cell receptor beta chains sequenced from a single sample in a study of T cells after yellow fever vaccination. One entry per CDR3 protein, called by TCRdb with MiXCR from the 5' RACE reads. The repertoire holds approximately 90,000 distinct CDR3 sequences, with less than 6% as singletons. Sequenced material: CD8+ T cells sorted from PBMCs, taken 10 days after the yellow fever booster vaccination. The receptors were sampled from a man aged 18-30 years who received the YFV17D yellow fever vaccine.

This clonotype was counted at least ten times. This chain connects TRBV4-3 to TRBJ2-2; TRBD1 aligns across 8 bases. CDR3 length equals 17 residues. Trimming took 1 base from V and 3 from J; bases not matched to a gene: 7. Germline values: CDR1 LGHNA, CDR2 YSLEER. CDR3 amino acids: CASSQGFRGLDTGELFF. The CDR3 DNA reads TGCGCCAGCAGCCAAGGGTTCAGGGGGCTCGACACCGGGGAGCTGTTTTTT.

The chain couples TRBV15 to TRBJ1-3; D unclear. Trimming took off 3 bases at V and 0 bases at J, with 0 bases between the two ends. The CDR3 runs 12 residues. CDR1 and CDR2 (germline): LNHNV, YYDKDF (reference sequence). The CDR3 loop is CATSSSGNTIYF. The DNA for the CDR3 is TGTGCCACCAGCAGCTCTGGAAACACCATATATTTT.

This clonotype was found a few times. CDR3 sequence reads: CASSNSAGYTF. In nucleotides, the CDR3 is TGTGCCAGTAGCAATTCGGCCGGCTACACCTTC. V and J are TRBV19 and TRBJ1-2, with D uncertain. V shed 6 bases and J shed 8 bases, with 10 bases lying between them. Germline V CDR1 and CDR2: LNHDA, SQIVND (reference sequence). This CDR3 spans 11 amino acids. The whole variable domain, filled in from reference TRBV19 and TRBJ1-2, reads DGGITQSPKYLFRKEGQNVTLSCEQNLNHDAMYWYRQDPGQGLRLIYYSQIVNDFQKGDIAEGYSVSREKKESFPLTVTSAQKNPTAFYLCASSNSAGYTFGSGTRLTVV.

The sample holds many counts of this clonotype. The V gene is TRBV7-9, the J gene TRBJ2-1; D gene uncertain. The V end was cut by 1 base, the J end by 0 bases, with 13 bases between. This CDR3 has 17 residues. Germline V lookup: CDR1 SEHNR, CDR2 FQNEAQ (reference sequence). CDR3 DNA: TGTGCCAGCAGCTTAGAGGCAGCCGGTAGCTCCTACAATGAGCAGTTCTTC. Amino acid sequence: CASSLEAAGSSYNEQFF.

The V and J genes are TRBV5-4 and TRBJ2-3, with 8 nucleotides matching TRBD2. Germline V lookup: CDR1 SGHNT, CDR2 YYREEE (reference sequence). Trimming cost V 5 bases and J 0 bases; bases outside gene matches: 5. The CDR3 loop spans 15 amino acids. In DNA, the CDR3 is TGTGCCAGCAGGGTACGGGGGGGGAGCACAGATACGCAGTATTTT. Translation gives CASRVRGGSTDTQYF.

This clonotype was counted at least ten times. The chain recombines TRBV20-1 with TRBJ2-1; D gene uncertain. This CDR3 is 14 amino acids long. Germline V lookup: CDR1 DFQATT, CDR2 SNEGSKA (reference sequence). V dropped 7 bases and J dropped 6 bases, with 19 bases sitting between them. CDR3 DNA sequence: TGCAGTGTCGACGGCCGCTCCTGGGGCAATGAGCAGTTCTTC. Amino acid sequence: CSVDGRSWGNEQFF.

This clonotype came up a few times. This chain links TRBV6-4 with TRBJ2-3, with a possible D match to TRBD2 (7 bases). There are 14 residues in the CDR3. V dropped 8 bases and J dropped 2 bases, with 14 bases sitting between them. Per the germline V gene, CDR1 is MRHNA and CDR2 is SNTAGT. The CDR3 DNA is TGTGCCAGCGGGGCCGGGGGGCACACAGATACGCAGTATTTT. This gives the protein CASGAGGHTDTQYF.